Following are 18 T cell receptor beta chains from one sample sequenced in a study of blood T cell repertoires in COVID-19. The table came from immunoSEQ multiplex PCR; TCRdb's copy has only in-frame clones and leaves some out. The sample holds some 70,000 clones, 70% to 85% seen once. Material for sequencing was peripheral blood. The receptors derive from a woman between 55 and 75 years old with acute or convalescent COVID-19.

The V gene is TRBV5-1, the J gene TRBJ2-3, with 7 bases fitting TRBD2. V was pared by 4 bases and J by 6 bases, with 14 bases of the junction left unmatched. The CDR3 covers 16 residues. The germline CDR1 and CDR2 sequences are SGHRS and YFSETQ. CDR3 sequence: CASSSPGAGRGDTQYF. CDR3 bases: TGCGCCAGCAGCAGTCCTGGGGCGGGGAGGGGTGATACGCAGTATTTT.

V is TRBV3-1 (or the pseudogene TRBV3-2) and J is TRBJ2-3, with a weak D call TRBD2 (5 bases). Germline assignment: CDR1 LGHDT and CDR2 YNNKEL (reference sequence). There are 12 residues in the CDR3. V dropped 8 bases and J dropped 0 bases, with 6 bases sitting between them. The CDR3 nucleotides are TGTGCCAGCGGCGGGAGCACAGATACGCAGTATTTT. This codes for CASGGSTDTQYF.

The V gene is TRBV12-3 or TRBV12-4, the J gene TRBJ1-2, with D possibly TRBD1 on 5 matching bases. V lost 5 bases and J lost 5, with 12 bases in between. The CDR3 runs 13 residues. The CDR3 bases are TGTGCCAGCAGTCTCGCGGAGGGGTATGGCTACACCTTC. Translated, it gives CASSLAEGYGYTF.

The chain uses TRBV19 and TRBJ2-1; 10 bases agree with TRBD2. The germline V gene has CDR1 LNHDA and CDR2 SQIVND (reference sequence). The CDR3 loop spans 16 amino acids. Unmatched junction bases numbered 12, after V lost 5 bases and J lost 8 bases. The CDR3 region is CASSSRAGGLSDEQFF. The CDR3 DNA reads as TGTGCCAGTAGTTCTCGAGCGGGGGGGCTTTCCGATGAGCAGTTCTTC. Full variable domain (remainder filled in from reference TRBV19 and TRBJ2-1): DGGITQSPKYLFRKEGQNVTLSCEQNLNHDAMYWYRQDPGQGLRLIYYSQIVNDFQKGDIAEGYSVSREKKESFPLTVTSAQKNPTAFYLCASSSRAGGLSDEQFFGPGTRLTVL.

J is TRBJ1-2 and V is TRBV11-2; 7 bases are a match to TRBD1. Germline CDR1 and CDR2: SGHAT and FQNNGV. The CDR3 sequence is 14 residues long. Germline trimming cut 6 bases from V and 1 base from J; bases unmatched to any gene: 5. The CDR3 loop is CASRAGQNNYGYTF. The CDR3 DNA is TGTGCCAGCAGGGCGGGACAGAATAACTATGGCTACACCTTC.

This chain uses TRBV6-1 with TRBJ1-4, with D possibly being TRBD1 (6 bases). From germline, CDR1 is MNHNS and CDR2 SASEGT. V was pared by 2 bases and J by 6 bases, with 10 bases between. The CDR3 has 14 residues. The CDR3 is CASSERQVYEKLFF. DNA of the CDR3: TGTGCCAGCAGTGAACGACAGGTTTATGAAAAACTGTTTTTT.

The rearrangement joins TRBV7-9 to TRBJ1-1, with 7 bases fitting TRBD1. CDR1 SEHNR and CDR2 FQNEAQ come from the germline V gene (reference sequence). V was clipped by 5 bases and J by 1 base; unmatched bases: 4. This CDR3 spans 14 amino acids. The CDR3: CASSPTGANTEAFF. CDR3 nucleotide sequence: TGTGCCAGCAGCCCCACAGGGGCGAACACTGAAGCTTTCTTT. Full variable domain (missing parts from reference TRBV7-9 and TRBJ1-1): DTGVSQNPRHKITKRGQNVTFRCDPISEHNRLYWYRQTLGQGPEFLTYFQNEAQLEKSRLLSDRFSAERPKGSFSTLEIQRTEQGDSAMYLCASSPTGANTEAFFGQGTRLTVV.

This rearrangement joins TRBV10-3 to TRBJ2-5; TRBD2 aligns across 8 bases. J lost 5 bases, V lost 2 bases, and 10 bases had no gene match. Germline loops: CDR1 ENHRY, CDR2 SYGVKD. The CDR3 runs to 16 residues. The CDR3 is CAISEIGRGGGETQYF. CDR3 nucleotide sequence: TGTGCCATCAGTGAGATTGGACGGGGGGGCGGCGAGACCCAGTACTTC.

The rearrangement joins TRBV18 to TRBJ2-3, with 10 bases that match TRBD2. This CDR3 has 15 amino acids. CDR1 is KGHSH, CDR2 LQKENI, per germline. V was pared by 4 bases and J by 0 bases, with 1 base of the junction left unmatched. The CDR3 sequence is CASSQGLASTDTQYF. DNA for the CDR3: TGTGCCAGCTCACAGGGACTAGCGAGCACAGATACGCAGTATTTT.

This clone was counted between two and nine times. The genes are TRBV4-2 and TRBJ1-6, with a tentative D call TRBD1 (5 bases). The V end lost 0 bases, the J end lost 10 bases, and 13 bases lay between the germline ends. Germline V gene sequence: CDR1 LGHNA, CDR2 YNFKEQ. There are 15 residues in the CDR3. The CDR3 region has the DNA TGTGCCAGCAGCCAAGATTACCAGGGAAAATCACCCCTCCACTTT. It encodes CASSQDYQGKSPLHF.

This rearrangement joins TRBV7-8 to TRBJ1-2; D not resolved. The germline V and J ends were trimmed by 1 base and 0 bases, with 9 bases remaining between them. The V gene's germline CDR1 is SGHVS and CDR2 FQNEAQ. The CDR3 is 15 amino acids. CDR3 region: CASSLGRAANYGYTF. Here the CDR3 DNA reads TGTGCCAGCAGCTTAGGGAGGGCCGCTAACTATGGCTACACCTTC.

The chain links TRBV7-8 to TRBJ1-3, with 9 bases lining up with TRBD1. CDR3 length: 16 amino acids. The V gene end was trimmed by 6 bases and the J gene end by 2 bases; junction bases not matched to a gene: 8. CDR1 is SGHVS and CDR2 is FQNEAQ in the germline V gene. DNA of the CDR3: TGTGCCAGCAGGCCCGACAGGGGGAAAGCTGGAAACACCATATATTTT. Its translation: CASRPDRGKAGNTIYF.

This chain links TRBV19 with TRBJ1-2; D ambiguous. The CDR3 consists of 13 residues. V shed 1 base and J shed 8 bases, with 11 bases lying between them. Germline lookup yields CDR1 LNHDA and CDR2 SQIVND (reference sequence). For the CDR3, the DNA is TGTGCCAGTAGTATAGCGGCCCGAGGAGGCTACACCTTC. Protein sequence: CASSIAARGGYTF.

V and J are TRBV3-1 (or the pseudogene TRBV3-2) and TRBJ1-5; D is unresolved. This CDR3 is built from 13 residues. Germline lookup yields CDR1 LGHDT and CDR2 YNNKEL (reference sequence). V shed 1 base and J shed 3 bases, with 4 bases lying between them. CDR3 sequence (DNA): TGTGCCAGCAGCCAAGGAGTCAATCAGCCCCAGCATTTT. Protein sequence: CASSQGVNQPQHF.

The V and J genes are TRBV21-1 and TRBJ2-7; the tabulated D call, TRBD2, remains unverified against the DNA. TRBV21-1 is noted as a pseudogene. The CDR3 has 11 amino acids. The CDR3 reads CASSSAYEQYF. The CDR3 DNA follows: TGTGCCAGCAGCAGCGCCTACGAGCAGTACTTC.

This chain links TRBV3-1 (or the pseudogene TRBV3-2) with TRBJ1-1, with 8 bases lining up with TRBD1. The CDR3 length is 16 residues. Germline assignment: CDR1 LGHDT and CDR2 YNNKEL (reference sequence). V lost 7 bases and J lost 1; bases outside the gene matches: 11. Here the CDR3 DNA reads TGTGCCAGCACCCCCATAGGGACAGGCTCGAACACTGAAGCTTTCTTT. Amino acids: CASTPIGTGSNTEAFF.

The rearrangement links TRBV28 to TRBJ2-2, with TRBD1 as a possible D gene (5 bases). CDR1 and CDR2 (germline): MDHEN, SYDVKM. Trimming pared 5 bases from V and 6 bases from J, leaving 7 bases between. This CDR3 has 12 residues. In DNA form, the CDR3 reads TGTGCCAGCAGTAGGACATCCGGGGAGCTGTTTTTT. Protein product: CASSRTSGELFF. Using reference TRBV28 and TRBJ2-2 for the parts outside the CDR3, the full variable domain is DVKVTQSSRYLVKRTGEKVFLECVQDMDHENMFWYRQDPGLGLRLIYFSYDVKMKEKGDIPEGYSVSREKKERFSLILESASTNQTSMYLCASSRTSGELFFGEGSRLTVL.

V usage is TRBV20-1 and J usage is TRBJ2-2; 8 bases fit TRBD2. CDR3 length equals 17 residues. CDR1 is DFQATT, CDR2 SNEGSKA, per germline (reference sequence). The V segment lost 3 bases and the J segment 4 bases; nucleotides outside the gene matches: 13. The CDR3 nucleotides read TGCAGTGCTAGTACACTAGCGGAGTTACCCAGCACCGGGGAGCTGTTTTTT. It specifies CSASTLAELPSTGELFF.